A single TCR beta chain is shown here with its context. The sample originates from a study of blood T cell repertoires in COVID-19. Study information: COVID-19 samples, acute and convalescent, were from the United States, Italy and Spain. T cells, B-cell-depleted T cells, or PBMCs provided the cDNA or gDNA that served as material.

Germline CDR1 is SEHNR and CDR2 is FQNEAQ (reference sequence). The CDR3 is 15 amino acids. Trimming removed 5 bases from V and 8 bases from J, with 19 bases in between. Authors' analysis steps: Researchers report that nucleated cell counts were estimated from reference gene primer amplification. This table comes from immunoSEQ multiplex PCR, and its TCRdb copy is limited to in-frame clones, with some not included. V and J calls and clone size are those listed in that table; D and trimming were worked out from the DNA. The sample includes roughly 110,000 clones, approximately 81% of them seen just once.

The TCR comes from a human donor in a cohort sampled during active COVID-19. V is TRBV7-9 and J is TRBJ2-1; TRBD2 is a possible D gene (7 bases). Sequenced sample: peripheral blood. CDR3 DNA sequence: TGTGCCAGCAGCGGGGGGGCGAGCTTCTTCGATGAGCAGTTCTTC. Translating it yields CASSGGASFFDEQFF.